These 2 T cell receptor beta chains came from one sample sequenced in a study of blood T cells in healthy people across ages. Using a J-beta primer mix together with a sample-barcoded 5' primer, a second PCR was run for about 7 to 12 cycles. Each CDR3 protein gets one entry after TCRdb re-called the 5' RACE reads with MiXCR. The table shows roughly 570,000 distinct CDR3 sequences, with 25% to 30% occurring only once. Sequenced material: blood. The receptors were gathered from a woman between 70 and 85 years old in good health.

The CDR3, as DNA: TGTGCCAGCAGCTTACGGCCAGGGTCGAGGGCTGAAGCTTTCTTT. This translates into CASSLRPGSRAEAFF. The rearrangement uses TRBV7-9 and TRBJ1-1, with D perhaps matching TRBD1 (5 bases). Trimming removed 2 bases at V and 6 bases at J, with 16 bases between. The CDR3 spans 15 residues. Per germline, CDR1 SEHNR and CDR2 FQNEAQ (reference sequence).

The chain couples TRBV5-1 to TRBJ2-7; D gene unclear. Looked up from germline, CDR1 is SGHRS and CDR2 is YFSETQ. V lost 2 bases to trimming and J lost 3 bases, with 6 bases between them. There are 12 residues in the CDR3. The CDR3 DNA sequence: TGCGCCAGCAGCTTTAACGTCTACGAGCAGTACTTC. Translating it yields CASSFNVYEQYF.